A single sample is the source of the 13 T cell receptor beta chains below, sequenced in a study of spatial heterogeneity in lung cancer (dated by TCRdb to between 2018 and 2021). The library came from 5' RACE. The run used a NextSeq 500. Using fastp at Q25 and MiXCR, TCRdb reprocessed the public reads and kept productive beta chains. Each CDR3 protein gets just one entry, which takes the most common genes and DNA from the rows behind it. The sample data list some 14,000 distinct CDR3 sequences, and 3% to 4% of these were observed just once. The top ten clones comprise roughly 15% of the sample. These receptors' targets are unknown. The label giving this sample's time point can be read as: sample taken at primary tumor resection. Findings and caveats that apply to the study as a whole: The tumor nonsynonymous mutation count correlated with the number of expanded alpha and beta TCRs within the tumor.

The specimen comprised lung tumor tissue, sampled at surgery. These receptors all stem from a male donor with early-stage non-small cell lung cancer.

A remark on this clonotype: It may be a read error: a sequence one base away is much more abundant. This rearrangement joins TRBV19 to TRBJ1-1, with D possibly TRBD1 on 6 matching bases. The CDR3 has 13 residues. Germline CDR1 LNHDA, CDR2 SQIVND (reference sequence). The CDR3 loop is CVSTQGRNTEAFF. CDR3 coding DNA: TGTGTCAGTACCCAGGGGCGAAACACTGAAGCTTTCTTT.

This clonotype came up many times. The rearrangement joins TRBV28 to TRBJ1-2, with TRBD1 matching 7 bases. The germline CDR1 and CDR2 sequences are MDHEN and SYDVKM. V was pared by 5 bases and J by 4 bases, with 13 bases of the junction left unmatched. The CDR3 is made up of 16 amino acids. In DNA, the CDR3 is TGTGCCAGCAGTCGAACCGGGACAGAAGGCTTCTATGGCTACACCTTC. Translating gives CASSRTGTEGFYGYTF.

This clonotype has only a few counts. The V call is TRBV2, the J call TRBJ2-3, with 9 bases identical to TRBD2. Germline lookup yields CDR1 SNHLY and CDR2 FYNNEI. The CDR3 sequence is 14 residues long. V dropped 5 bases and J dropped 1; count of bases not matched to a gene: 1. The CDR3 DNA reads as TGTGCCAGCAGTTGGACTAGCGGCACAGATACGCAGTATTTT. It translates to CASSWTSGTDTQYF.

This clonotype showed up many times. This rearrangement joins TRBV6-5 to TRBJ2-7, with 9 bases fitting TRBD1. Germline loops: CDR1 MNHEY, CDR2 SVGAGI. The CDR3 has 15 residues. J was trimmed by 7 bases and V by 0 bases; bases with no gene match: 7. The CDR3 sequence is CASSYSDRGRGEQYF. The DNA of the CDR3 is TGTGCCAGCAGTTACTCGGACAGGGGCCGAGGGGAGCAGTACTTC.

This clonotype was picked up many times. The chain carries TRBV4-1 and TRBJ1-5; TRBD1 aligns across 9 bases. This CDR3 comprises 14 residues. After removal of 4 bases from V and 3 bases from J, the junction contained 1 base not matched to a gene. Looked up from germline, CDR1 is MGHRA and CDR2 is YSYEKL. As DNA, the CDR3 is TGCGCCAGCAGCCTACAGGGGGCCAATCAGCCCCAGCATTTT. It codes for CASSLQGANQPQHF.

Ten or more counts support this clonotype. This chain joins TRBV27 and TRBJ2-7; TRBD2 matches 7 bases. The CDR3 totals 13 residues. The junction had 6 bases not matched to a gene; V was cut back by 2 bases and J by 8 bases. In germline, CDR1 is MNHEY, CDR2 SMNVEV (reference sequence). The CDR3 DNA reads TGTGCCAGCAGTTTACGAGCGGGGTTTCAGCAGTACTTC. Amino acid sequence: CASSLRAGFQQYF.

Many counts were recorded for this clonotype. This rearrangement joins TRBV9 to TRBJ2-5; D is possibly TRBD2 (6 bases). This CDR3 has 15 residues. Trimming stripped 2 bases from V and 4 bases from J, with 15 bases between. From germline, CDR1 is SGDLS and CDR2 YYNGEE. The CDR3 region has the DNA TGTGCCAGCAGCGTCGGGACTCCCGCAGGAGAGACCCAGTACTTC. It translates to CASSVGTPAGETQYF.

By its share, this clonotype is medium-sized. The chain recombines TRBV12-3 or TRBV12-4 with TRBJ2-7; 13 bases align to TRBD2. V lost 3 bases, J lost 2 bases, and 1 base stayed unmatched. CDR3 length: 15 residues. The CDR3 spells CASSLTSGGTYEQYF. The CDR3 DNA sequence: TGTGCCAGCAGTTTGACTAGCGGGGGGACCTACGAGCAGTACTTC.

This clonotype was observed at least ten times. CDR3 coding DNA: TGCGCCAGCAGCCAAGGTTACGCGGACAGGGGGCGAGGTTCACCCCTCCACTTT. Protein product: CASSQGYADRGRGSPLHF. The rearrangement uses TRBV4-3 and TRBJ1-6; 11 nucleotides match TRBD1. Germline assignment: CDR1 LGHNA and CDR2 YSLEER. The CDR3 totals 18 residues. With V trimmed by 1 base and J by 9 bases, 11 bases remained unmatched.

In this sample, this clonotype turned up many times. The V gene is TRBV5-1, the J gene TRBJ2-1; D possibly corresponds to TRBD2 (5 bases). This CDR3 contains 15 residues. Per the germline V gene, CDR1 is SGHRS and CDR2 is YFSETQ. V shed 0 bases and J shed 10 bases, with 17 bases lying between them. CDR3: CASSLDSPIEGEQFF. CDR3 in DNA: TGCGCCAGCAGCTTGGATTCACCTATCGAGGGCGAGCAGTTCTTC.

In its sample, this clonotype is medium-sized. The chain recombines TRBV29-1 with TRBJ2-4; no firm D call. This CDR3 is built from 13 residues. Germline V lookup: CDR1 SQVTM, CDR2 ANQGSEA. V was pared by 3 bases and J by 5 bases, with 11 bases between. The CDR3 reads CSVDRLTQNIQYF. The CDR3 region has the DNA TGCAGCGTTGACCGATTAACCCAAAACATTCAGTACTTC.

This clonotype has a handful of counts. CDR3 in amino acids: CASSQERTGGTDTQYF. The CDR3 nucleotides are TGCGCCAGCAGCCAAGAACGAACGGGGGGCACAGATACGCAGTATTTT. The chain is built from TRBV4-1 and TRBJ2-3; D is possibly TRBD2 (6 bases). Germline values: CDR1 MGHRA, CDR2 YSYEKL. CDR3 length: 16 residues. Deletions cut 0 bases from V and 1 base from J, with 11 bases between.

This clonotype has a count of ten or more. V is TRBV5-1 and J is TRBJ1-3; no clear D. The CDR3 has 16 residues. The germline V and J ends were trimmed by 1 base and 0 bases, with 11 bases remaining between them. The germline V gene has CDR1 SGHRS and CDR2 YFSETQ. CDR3 DNA: TGCGCCAGCAGCTTGAATGGCGGCAGCTCTGGAAACACCATATATTTT. Translation gives CASSLNGGSSGNTIYF.